These T cell receptor beta chains were read from a single sample in a study of blood T cell repertoires in COVID-19. The assay was immunoSEQ multiplex PCR, and TCRdb's table has in-frame clones only and misses some. The table lists some 120,000 clones, roughly nine tenths of them singletons. Sequenced input: peripheral blood. The receptors shown here come from a man over 45 with active COVID-19. Each CDR3 is given with its conserved first and last residue. Rows give clone size only sometimes, using once, few, many, or a class for an expanded clone.

V gene | CDR3 length | clone size | CDR3 protein
TRBV5-4 | 15 | few | CASSLDRAGANVLTF
TRBV5-1 | 14 | . | CASSLAVQTNEAFF
TRBV27 | 14 | . | CASSLAGGLDTQYF
TRBV6-4 | 13 | few | CASSETSDGTQYF
TRBV3-1/TRBV3-2 | 15 | . | CASSQGQAYNSPLHF
TRBV5-1 | 14 | . | CASSLAGGADTQYF
TRBV7-8 | 15 | few | CASSRRGGKGDTQYF
TRBV19 | 13 | few | CASSIGREDTQYF
TRBV12-3/TRBV12-4 | 13 | once | CASSWGGGESYTF
TRBV10-1 | 14 | . | CASSGQSNTGELFF
TRBV20-1 | 13 | . | CSASTGNQETQYF
TRBV28 | 15 | . | CASIARDRGSYGYTF
TRBV6-9 | 14 | . | CASSFGGSGNEQFF
TRBV7-3 | 15 | . | CASSLTPSGGETQYF
TRBV29-1 | 13 | . | CSVGASAGNTIYF
TRBV18 | 17 | . | CASSPPRTGNLLNEQFF
TRBV19 | 13 | . | CASRQVGEETQYF
TRBV24-1 | 14 | . | CATSDFPDSYTQYF
TRBV27 | 13 | . | CASSQDRNQPQHF
TRBV5-1 | 14 | . | CASRPGTGLTEAFF
TRBV11-3 | 14 | . | CASSPGGQNTEAFF
TRBV4-1 | 14 | . | CASSHAGTVNGYTF
TRBV7-2 | 16 | . | CASSTRGGGPYNEQFF
TRBV5-5 | 15 | . | CASSPQGYSNQPQHF
TRBV4-2 | 15 | . | CASSQRTGLVYEQYF
TRBV6-7 | 14 | . | CASSIRGPTDTQYF
TRBV18 | 15 | . | CASSPRSGGYYEQYF
TRBV5-4 | 16 | . | CASSSDREPRNTEAFF
TRBV5-1 | 16 | . | CASSLLVAGVGDTQYF
TRBV7-3 | 16 | . | CASSLSANSGANVLTF
TRBV25-1 | 16 | few | CASSELGTGGAYGYTF
TRBV2 | 19 | . | CASSEYRGLAGASTDTQYF
TRBV15 | 17 | . | CATSRASRGATNEKLFF
TRBV7-2 | 15 | . | CASSFRTSGTGELFF
TRBV7-9 | 12 | . | CASSLAELGYTF
TRBV6-5 | 15 | . | CASAKGAASNEKLFF
TRBV5-1 | 15 | . | CASRGTGVAGNEQFF
TRBV3-1/TRBV3-2 | 14 | few | CASSQDGARLEAFF
TRBV6-6 | 15 | . | CASSYGQGRSYEQYF
TRBV7-9 | 15 | . | CASRMTGGANYGYTF
TRBV7-2 | 13 | . | CASRASGNNEQFF
TRBV5-5 | 14 | few | CASSSEPGNYGYTF